The next 20 T cell receptor beta chains were all read from a single sample in a study of blood T cell repertoires in COVID-19 (dated by TCRdb to the early 2020s). To prepare the library, the immunoSEQ multiplex PCR assay was applied. TCRdb obtained this table from immuneACCESS and retained in-frame rearrangements with V and J assigned. These tables miss some clones; where compared with another copy, unresolved V genes account for less than half of the shortfall, and the remainder is unexplained. The table for this sample lists 64,000 or so clones; roughly 93% of them were counted only once. Of the sample, less than 2% falls within the top ten clones. The specimen sequenced was peripheral blood. Receptors were obtained from a human donor in a cohort sampled during active COVID-19.

V gene TRBV24-1 combines with J gene TRBJ1-1; no clear D gene. V shed 7 bases and J shed 1 base, with 15 bases lying between them. This CDR3 is built from 15 residues. The germline gives CDR1 KGHDR, CDR2 SFDVKD. In DNA form, the CDR3 reads TGTGCCACCAGGGGAAGCAGAGGGCCGAACACTGAAGCTTTCTTT. This sequence encodes CATRGSRGPNTEAFF.

V is TRBV7-9 and J is TRBJ2-2, with TRBD1 matching 8 bases. V shed 5 bases and J 5 bases; nucleotides not matched to a gene: 7. Germline CDR1 SEHNR, CDR2 FQNEAQ (reference sequence). CDR3 size: 15 residues. The CDR3, as DNA: TGTGCCAGCAGCGCCCGGGACAGGATTACCGGGGAGCTGTTTTTT. The encoded protein is CASSARDRITGELFF.

The V gene is TRBV6-1, the J gene TRBJ2-5, with 16 bases fitting TRBD2. The CDR3 is made up of 18 amino acids. V lost 3 bases and J lost 4; bases outside the gene matches: 8. Germline V gene data show CDR1 as MNHNS and CDR2 as SASEGT. The CDR3 is CASSDGTSGRAFGETQYF. In DNA form, the CDR3 reads TGTGCCAGCAGTGACGGGACTAGCGGGAGGGCCTTTGGAGAGACCCAGTACTTC.

The chain employs TRBV5-1 and TRBJ2-5; TRBD2 might be the D (6 bases). The V end lost 1 base, the J end lost 5 bases, and 15 bases lay between the germline ends. Germline CDR1 is SGHRS and CDR2 is YFSETQ. This CDR3 comprises 15 residues. The CDR3 spells CASSLLGGSSETQYF. CDR3 DNA sequence: TGCGCCAGCAGCTTGTTAGGAGGGAGTTCCGAGACCCAGTACTTC.

This chain links TRBV28 with TRBJ2-7, with 7 bases identical to TRBD1. Germline V gene data show CDR1 as MDHEN and CDR2 as SYDVKM. This CDR3 is built from 15 residues. J gave up 3 bases and V 5 bases, and 10 bases lay outside the gene matches. CDR3 residues: CASSPPQGQVYEQYF. Here the CDR3 DNA reads TGTGCCAGCAGTCCACCCCAAGGACAGGTCTACGAGCAGTACTTC.

The chain uses TRBV18 and TRBJ2-3, with 9 positions matching TRBD2. Germline values: CDR1 KGHSH, CDR2 LQKENI. V was pared by 6 bases and J by 0 bases, with 4 bases of the junction left unmatched. CDR3 length: 15 residues. In DNA form, the CDR3 reads TGTGCCAGCTCGCCTACTAGCGGGAGCACAGATACGCAGTATTTT. Translation gives CASSPTSGSTDTQYF.

This sequence joins TRBV7-9 and TRBJ2-3; perhaps TRBD2 as D (5 bases). V lost 5 bases, J lost 0 bases, and 15 bases lay in between. The CDR3 sequence is 16 residues long. CDR1 is SEHNR, CDR2 FQNEAQ, per germline (reference sequence). CDR3 DNA: TGTGCCAGCAGCATTCCGGGAACTCATAGCACAGATACGCAGTATTTT. Translated: CASSIPGTHSTDTQYF. The variable domain in full, completed from reference TRBV7-9 and TRBJ2-3, reads DTGVSQNPRHKITKRGQNVTFRCDPISEHNRLYWYRQTLGQGPEFLTYFQNEAQLEKSRLLSDRFSAERPKGSFSTLEIQRTEQGDSAMYLCASSIPGTHSTDTQYFGPGTRLTVL.

This rearrangement joins TRBV6-2 or TRBV6-3 to TRBJ1-2; TRBD1 is a possible D gene (5 bases). The CDR3 sequence is 15 residues long. The V gene lost 4 bases and the J gene lost 1 base, with 13 bases spanning the gap. The V gene's germline CDR1 is MNHEY and CDR2 SVGEGT. The CDR3 DNA follows: TGTGCCAGCAGTTGGACGGACACCCTTAACTATGGCTACACCTTC. It translates to CASSWTDTLNYGYTF.

The V gene is TRBV15, the J gene TRBJ1-2, with a possible D match to TRBD1 (5 bases). Germline V gene data show CDR1 as LNHNV and CDR2 as YYDKDF (reference sequence). The V gene lost 0 bases and the J gene lost 4 bases, with 15 bases spanning the gap. The CDR3 sequence is 16 residues long. The CDR3 DNA is TGTGCCACCAGCAGAGATACAGGAAGGGCCGTCTATGGCTACACCTTC. Its protein is CATSRDTGRAVYGYTF.

The gene calls are TRBV27 and TRBJ2-7, with 9 nucleotides matching TRBD1. V lost 0 bases, J lost 3 bases, and 3 bases stayed unmatched. This CDR3 has 15 amino acids. Per the germline V gene, CDR1 is MNHEY and CDR2 is SMNVEV (reference sequence). The CDR3 bases are TGTGCCAGCAGTTTATCGGGACAGGGTTTCTACGAGCAGTACTTC. Its protein is CASSLSGQGFYEQYF.

The chain employs TRBV6-5 and TRBJ2-7, with D unclear. With 3 bases removed from V and 5 bases from J, the gap between germline ends came to 5 bases. CDR1 MNHEY and CDR2 SVGAGI come from the germline V gene. This CDR3 is built from 11 residues. The CDR3 is CASSYYHEQYF. The CDR3 DNA follows: TGTGCCAGCAGTTATTATCACGAGCAGTACTTC.

This chain uses TRBV7-2 with TRBJ2-1, with TRBD2 matching over 9 bases. CDR3 length equals 18 residues. CDR1 and CDR2 from the germline V gene are SGHTA and FQGNSA. V was pared by 4 bases and J by 4 bases, with 14 bases of the junction left unmatched. CDR3 DNA: TGTGCCAGCAGCTCCGGGACAAATAGCGGGAGTTGGTACAATGAGCAGTTCTTC. Amino acid sequence: CASSSGTNSGSWYNEQFF. The complete variable domain, with remaining parts taken from reference TRBV7-2 and TRBJ2-1, reads GAGVSQSPSNKVTEKGKDVELRCDPISGHTALYWYRQSLGQGLEFLIYFQGNSAPDKSGLPSDRFSAERTGGSVSTLTIQRTQQEDSAVYLCASSSGTNSGSWYNEQFFGPGTRLTVL.

The chain couples TRBV18 to TRBJ1-1; D not resolved. Germline-derived CDR1 and CDR2 are KGHSH and LQKENI. The V end was cut by 2 bases, the J end by 7 bases, with 8 bases between. CDR3 length: 12 amino acids. The CDR3 spells CASSPSQVEAFF. CDR3 DNA sequence: TGTGCCAGCTCACCATCCCAGGTTGAAGCTTTCTTT.

The chain recombines TRBV19 with TRBJ2-5; D is unresolved. V was shortened by 3 bases and J by 4 bases, with 3 bases between the two germline ends. The CDR3 runs to 11 residues. CDR1 and CDR2 from the germline V gene are LNHDA and SQIVND (reference sequence). For the CDR3, the DNA is TGTGCCAGTAGTATCTCAGAGACCCAGTACTTC. Its protein is CASSISETQYF. Filled out from reference TRBV19 and TRBJ2-5, the complete variable domain reads DGGITQSPKYLFRKEGQNVTLSCEQNLNHDAMYWYRQDPGQGLRLIYYSQIVNDFQKGDIAEGYSVSREKKESFPLTVTSAQKNPTAFYLCASSISETQYFGPGTRLLVL.

This clone was counted once. The rearrangement uses TRBV2 and TRBJ1-1, with a possible D match to TRBD1 (5 bases). The CDR3 length is 13 residues. Trimming left V 6 bases short and J 4 bases short, with 12 bases between. The V gene's germline CDR1 is SNHLY and CDR2 FYNNEI. The CDR3 nucleotides read TGTGCCAGCAGAAAGGACACCCGCACTGAAGCTTTCTTT. Translating gives CASRKDTRTEAFF.

The chain is built from TRBV18 and TRBJ1-1; D ambiguous. Germline V gene sequence: CDR1 KGHSH, CDR2 LQKENI. The CDR3 totals 14 residues. Trimming shortened V by 3 bases and J by 1 base, and 9 bases separated the two germline ends. Written as DNA, the CDR3 is TGTGCCAGCTCACCTTTCCAGTCGAACACTGAAGCTTTCTTT. It is translated as CASSPFQSNTEAFF.

This clone was observed a single time. The chain links TRBV5-6 to TRBJ2-5; 15 bases line up with TRBD2. Germline CDR1 reads SGHDT; CDR2 reads YYEEEE. The V gene end was trimmed by 4 bases and the J gene end by 4 bases; junction bases not matched to a gene: 2. There are 15 residues in the CDR3. The CDR3 coding sequence is TGTGCCAGCAGCCCGGGACTAGCGGGAGGAGAGACCCAGTACTTC. It translates to CASSPGLAGGETQYF.

This clone was detected a few times. The chain links TRBV7-2 to TRBJ1-3, with a weak D call TRBD1 (5 bases). The CDR3 is 14 amino acids. CDR1 is SGHTA, CDR2 FQGNSA, per germline. V was pared by 0 bases and J by 11 bases, with 14 bases between. The CDR3 DNA is TGTGCCAGCAGCTTAGCGCGCACGGGGGGTGCCATATATTTT. Its translation: CASSLARTGGAIYF.

The chain links TRBV6-1 to TRBJ1-3, with a weak D call TRBD1 (5 bases). The V end lost 1 base, the J end lost 0 bases, and 10 bases lay between the germline ends. In germline, CDR1 is MNHNS, CDR2 SASEGT. This CDR3 contains 16 residues. The CDR3 bases are TGTGCCAGCAGTGAAGGTTACAGGAGCTCTGGAAACACCATATATTTT. Encoded protein: CASSEGYRSSGNTIYF.

The chain joins TRBV28 to TRBJ2-7; TRBD2 matches at 8 bases. The germline gives CDR1 MDHEN, CDR2 SYDVKM. Unmatched junction bases numbered 8, after V lost 9 bases and J lost 1 base. The CDR3 is 14 residues long. The CDR3 loop is CASRSSGFSYEQYF. In DNA, the CDR3 is TGTGCCAGTCGTTCTAGCGGGTTTTCCTACGAGCAGTACTTC.